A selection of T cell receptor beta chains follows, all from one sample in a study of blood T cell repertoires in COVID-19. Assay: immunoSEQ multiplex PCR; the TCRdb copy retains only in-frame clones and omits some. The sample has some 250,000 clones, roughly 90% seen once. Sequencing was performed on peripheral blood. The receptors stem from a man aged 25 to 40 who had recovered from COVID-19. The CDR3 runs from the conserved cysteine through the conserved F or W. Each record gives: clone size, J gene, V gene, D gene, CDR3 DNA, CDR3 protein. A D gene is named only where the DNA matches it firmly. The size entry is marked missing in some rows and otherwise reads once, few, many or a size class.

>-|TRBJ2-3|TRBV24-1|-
TGTGCCACGTCATCGGTGGGCAGCACAGATACGCAGTATTTT
CATSSVGSTDTQYF
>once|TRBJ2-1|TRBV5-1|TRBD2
TGCGCCAGCAGGCTAGCGGGGGGCCCCTACAATGAGCAGTTCTTC
CASRLAGGPYNEQFF
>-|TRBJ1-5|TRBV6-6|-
TGTGCCAGCAGTATTTCTTCCAGGGATTCGGCCCAGCATTTT
CASSISSRDSAQHF
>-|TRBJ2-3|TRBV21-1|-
TGTGCCAGCAGTGGCAGAAACACAGATACGCAGTATTTT
CASSGRNTDTQYF
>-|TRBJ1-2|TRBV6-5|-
TGTGCCAGCAGCCCGGTGCCTGGGCAAATCTATGGCTACACCTTC
CASSPVPGQIYGYTF
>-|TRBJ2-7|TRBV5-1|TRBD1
TGCGCCAGCAGCCCGGGACAGGGGGGGTACGAGCAGTACTTC
CASSPGQGGYEQYF
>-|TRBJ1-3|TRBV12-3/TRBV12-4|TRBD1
TGTGCCAGCAGCCGTGGGACAGAGAACACCATATATTTT
CASSRGTENTIYF
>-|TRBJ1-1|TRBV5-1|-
TGCGCCAGCAGCCCTGGGCAGGGGCTCACTGAAGCTTTCTTT
CASSPGQGLTEAFF
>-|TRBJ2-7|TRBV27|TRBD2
TGTGCCAGCAGTTTTTTCGCGGGAGGCTACGAGCAGTACTTC
CASSFFAGGYEQYF
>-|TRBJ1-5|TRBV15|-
TGTGCCACCGGTGCGGGATCGGGGCCCCAGCATTTT
CATGAGSGPQHF
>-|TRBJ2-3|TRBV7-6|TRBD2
TGTGCCAGCAGCTTAGAAGGGTCTAGCGGGGGGGACACAGATACGCAGTATTTT
CASSLEGSSGGDTDTQYF
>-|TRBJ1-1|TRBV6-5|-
TGTGCCAGCAGCCGAAGGGGGGGGATGAACACTGAAGCTTTCTTT
CASSRRGGMNTEAFF
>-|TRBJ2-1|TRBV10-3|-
TGTGCCATCAGTGCTGGGACACAATATGAGCAGTTCTTC
CAISAGTQYEQFF
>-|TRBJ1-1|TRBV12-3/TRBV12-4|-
TGTGCCAGCAGTTACGGGGGAGACACTGAAGCTTTCTTT
CASSYGGDTEAFF
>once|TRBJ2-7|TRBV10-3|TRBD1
TGTGCCATCAGCCCCGGGACAGGGAGTTTATACGAGCAGTACTTC
CAISPGTGSLYEQYF
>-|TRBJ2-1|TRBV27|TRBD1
TGTGCCAGCAGTTTTATGGGACAGGGACGTGAGCAGTTCTTC
CASSFMGQGREQFF
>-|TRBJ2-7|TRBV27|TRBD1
TGTGCCAGCAGTTCGCCGGCAGGGGGAGTCCACGAGCAGTACTTC
CASSSPAGGVHEQYF
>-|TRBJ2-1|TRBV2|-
TGTGCCAGCACTACGCAACCCTACAATGAGCAGTTCTTC
CASTTQPYNEQFF
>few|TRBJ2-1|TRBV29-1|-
TGCAGCGTTGGGCGTGGCGGGAATGAGCAGTTCTTC
CSVGRGGNEQFF
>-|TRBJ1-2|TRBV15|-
TGTGCCACCAGCAGAGATCAAGGAGTGGAGCATCGGGGCTACACCTTC
CATSRDQGVEHRGYTF
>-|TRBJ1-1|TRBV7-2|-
TGTGCCAGCAGCCCGACTAACACTGAAGCTTTCTTT
CASSPTNTEAFF
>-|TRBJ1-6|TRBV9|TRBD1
TGTGCCAGCAGCGCGAGCTCCGGGGACAGCCACCCCAATAATTCACCCCTCCACTTT
CASSASSGDSHPNNSPLHF
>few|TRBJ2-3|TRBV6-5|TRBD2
TGTGCCAGCAGTTCGGGGGGGCTCGATACGCAGTATTTT
CASSSGGLDTQYF
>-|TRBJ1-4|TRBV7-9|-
TGTGCCAGCAGCTTAAGGGTCGCCAGGGGACAAGAAAAACTGTTTTTT
CASSLRVARGQEKLFF
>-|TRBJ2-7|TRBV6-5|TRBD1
TGTGCCAGCAGTTACTCGACAGGGCCAGTTAGCTACGAGCAGTACTTC
CASSYSTGPVSYEQYF
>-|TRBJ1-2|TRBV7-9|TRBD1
TGTGCCGCAACGACGGGACAGGGGGTCCCTAACTATGGCTACACCTTC
CAATTGQGVPNYGYTF
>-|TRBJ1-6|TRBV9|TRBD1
TGTGCCAGCAGCTTAGGGACAGGGAATATAGGATCACCCCTCCACTTT
CASSLGTGNIGSPLHF
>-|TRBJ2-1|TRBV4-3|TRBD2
TGCGCCAGCAGCCAAGGTGGAGGACTAGCCTACAATGAGCAGTTCTTC
CASSQGGGLAYNEQFF
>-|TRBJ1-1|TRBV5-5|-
TGTGCCAGCAGCATTATCGGACAGTTTAGGAGGACTGAAGCTTTCTTT
CASSIIGQFRRTEAFF
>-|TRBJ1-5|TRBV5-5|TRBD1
TGTGCCAGCAGCTACGGGACAGGCGCGTATAGCAATCAGCCCCAGCATTTT
CASSYGTGAYSNQPQHF
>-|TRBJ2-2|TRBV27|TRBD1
TGTGCCAGCAGTGCCTCATGGGGACAGAACCTCGGGGAGCTGTTTTTT
CASSASWGQNLGELFF
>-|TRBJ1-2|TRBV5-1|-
TGCGCCAGCAGCTCGACTTCTGGCGGCTACACCTTC
CASSSTSGGYTF
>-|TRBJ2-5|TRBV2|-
TGTGCCAGCGGAGGGACAGCAGAGACCCAGTACTTC
CASGGTAETQYF
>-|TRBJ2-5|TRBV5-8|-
TGTGCCTGCGCGGCGTTGGGTGGTGAGACCCAGTACTTC
CACAALGGETQYF
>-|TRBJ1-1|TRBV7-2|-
TGTGCCAGCAGCTTAGGGGGCGAGTTTGACACTGAAGCTTTCTTT
CASSLGGEFDTEAFF
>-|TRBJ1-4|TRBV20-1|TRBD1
TGCAGTGCTAGTCCCCCGACAGGGGGCGGCGAAAAACTGTTTTTT
CSASPPTGGGEKLFF
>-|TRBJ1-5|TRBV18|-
TGTGCCAGCTCTCTTGGGAGCAGTCAGCCCCAGCATTTT
CASSLGSSQPQHF
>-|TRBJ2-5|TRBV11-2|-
TGTGCCAGCAGCTTAGCTTCAGGGGCCCAAGAGACCCAGTACTTC
CASSLASGAQETQYF
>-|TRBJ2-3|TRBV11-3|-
TGTGCCAGCAGCTTAGACCACTTCGCAGATACGCAGTATTTT
CASSLDHFADTQYF
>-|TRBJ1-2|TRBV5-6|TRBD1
TGTGCCAGCAGCTACAGCCCGACAGGGGGGGTTGGAGGCTACACCTTC
CASSYSPTGGVGGYTF
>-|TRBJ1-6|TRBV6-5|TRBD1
TGTGCCAGCACCGGGACAGGGGGGAATTCACCCCTCCACTTT
CASTGTGGNSPLHF
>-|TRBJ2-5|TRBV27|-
TGTGCCAGCAGCAACAGGGTTCCCCAAGAGACCCAGTACTTC
CASSNRVPQETQYF
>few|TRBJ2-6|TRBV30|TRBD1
TGTGCCTCTACCGGGACAGGGAGCTCTGGGGCCAACGTCCTGACTTTC
CASTGTGSSGANVLTF
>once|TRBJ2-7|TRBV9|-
TGTGCCAGCAGCGTAGGATTAGCGGAAAGCTCCTACGAGCAGTACTTC
CASSVGLAESSYEQYF
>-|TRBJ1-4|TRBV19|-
TGTGCCAGTAGTTTTCCGACCGGTCTAGGTGAAAAACTGTTTTTT
CASSFPTGLGEKLFF
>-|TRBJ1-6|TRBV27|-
TGTGCCAGCAGTTCCTCGCGGGGAGAAGCCTATAATTCACCCCTCCACTTT
CASSSSRGEAYNSPLHF